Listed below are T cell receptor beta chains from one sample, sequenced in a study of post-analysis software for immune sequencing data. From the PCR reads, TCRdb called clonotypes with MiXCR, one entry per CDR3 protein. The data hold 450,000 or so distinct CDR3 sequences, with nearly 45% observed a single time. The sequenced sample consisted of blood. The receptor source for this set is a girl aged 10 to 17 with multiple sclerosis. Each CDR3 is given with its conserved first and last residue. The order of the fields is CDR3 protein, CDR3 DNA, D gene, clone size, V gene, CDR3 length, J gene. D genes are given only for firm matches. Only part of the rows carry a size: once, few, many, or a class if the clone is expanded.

CDR3: CASSIRTPEVAWTEAFF; DNA: TGTGCCAGCAGCATACGGACACCCGAAGTTGCTTGGACTGAAGCTTTCTTT; D: .; size: few; V: TRBV7-3; length: 17; J: TRBJ1-1
CDR3: CASSLISGSGGLYEQFF; DNA: TGTGCCAGCAGTTTAATCTCGGGGTCCGGCGGCCTATATGAGCAGTTCTTC; D: .; size: few; V: TRBV27; length: 17; J: TRBJ2-1
CDR3: CASSPFTGQPQHF; DNA: TGCGCCAGCAGCCCCTTTACGGGTCAGCCCCAGCATTTT; D: .; size: few; V: TRBV5-1; length: 13; J: TRBJ1-5
CDR3: CASSETSQPQHF; DNA: TGTGCCAGCAGTGAGACTAGTCAGCCCCAGCATTTT; D: .; size: once; V: TRBV25-1; length: 12; J: TRBJ1-5
CDR3: CASRRAAAKNIQYF; DNA: TGTGCCAGCCGGAGGGCCGCGGCCAAAAACATTCAGTACTTC; D: .; size: .; V: TRBV27; length: 14; J: TRBJ2-4
CDR3: CASSFAAGTSVYNEQFF; DNA: TGTGCCAGCAGCTTCGCCGCCGGGACTAGCGTCTACAATGAGCAGTTCTTC; D: TRBD2; size: .; V: TRBV7-3; length: 17; J: TRBJ2-1
CDR3: CAISEREGPYEQYF; DNA: TGTGCCATCAGTGAACGGGAAGGCCCCTACGAGCAGTACTTC; D: .; size: .; V: TRBV10-3; length: 14; J: TRBJ2-7
CDR3: CSAKRTSDTQYF; DNA: TGCAGTGCTAAACGGACTTCAGATACGCAGTATTTT; D: .; size: few; V: TRBV20-1; length: 12; J: TRBJ2-3
CDR3: CSARTGGTFSSYNEQYF; DNA: TGCAGTGCTAGGACAGGGGGCACCTTTAGCTCCTACAATGAGCAGTACTTC; D: TRBD1; size: once; V: TRBV20-1; length: 17; J: TRBJ2-7
CDR3: CASSLGQGPVLTF; DNA: TGCGCCAGCAGCCTCGGACAGGGTCCCGTCCTGACTTTC; D: TRBD1; size: .; V: TRBV5-1; length: 13; J: TRBJ2-6
CDR3: CASSSTGEMSNQPQHF; DNA: TGTGCCAGCAGTTCGACAGGGGAAATGAGCAATCAGCCCCAGCATTTT; D: TRBD1; size: .; V: TRBV28; length: 16; J: TRBJ1-5
CDR3: CASSSVTSGRYEQYF; DNA: TGTGCCAGCAGCTCGGTGACTAGCGGGAGGTACGAGCAGTACTTC; D: TRBD2; size: .; V: TRBV7-8; length: 15; J: TRBJ2-7
CDR3: CASSLRDSFFEQFF; DNA: TGTGCCAGCAGCCTCCGGGACAGTTTTTTTGAGCAGTTCTTC; D: TRBD1; size: .; V: TRBV7-2; length: 14; J: TRBJ2-1
CDR3: CASSRRLGARSYEQYF; DNA: TGTGCCAGCAGCCGCCGTCTCGGGGCCCGCTCCTACGAGCAGTACTTC; D: .; size: .; V: TRBV12-3/TRBV12-4; length: 16; J: TRBJ2-7
CDR3: CASSLATSVQYF; DNA: TGTGCCAGCAGCTTAGCCACATCCGTGCAGTACTTC; D: .; size: few; V: TRBV7-9; length: 12; J: TRBJ2-7
CDR3: CASRYKGGTEAFF; DNA: TGCGCCAGCAGGTATAAGGGGGGCACTGAAGCTTTCTTT; D: .; size: .; V: TRBV5-1; length: 13; J: TRBJ1-1
CDR3: CASSLAGTQFQETQYF; DNA: TGTGCCAGCAGCTTAGCCGGGACTCAATTTCAAGAGACCCAGTACTTC; D: .; size: .; V: TRBV7-2; length: 16; J: TRBJ2-5
CDR3: CAGSRTPAGSLYNEQFF; DNA: TGCGCCGGCAGCCGGACTCCGGCGGGATCCCTCTACAATGAGCAGTTCTTC; D: .; size: .; V: TRBV4-1; length: 17; J: TRBJ2-1
CDR3: CASSPTRTGKSYGYTF; DNA: TGCGCCAGCAGCCCTACCCGGACAGGGAAATCCTATGGCTACACCTTC; D: TRBD1; size: once; V: TRBV4-3; length: 16; J: TRBJ1-2
CDR3: CASRLAGGNNEQFF; DNA: TGTGCCAGCAGGTTGGCAGGGGGGAACAATGAGCAGTTCTTC; D: .; size: few; V: TRBV28; length: 14; J: TRBJ2-1
CDR3: CSSQREEVNEQFF; DNA: TGCAGTTCCCAGCGGGAGGAGGTCAATGAGCAGTTCTTC; D: TRBD2; size: few; V: TRBV29-1; length: 13; J: TRBJ2-1
CDR3: CATGTLAGVPYEQYF; DNA: TGTGCCACCGGCACCCTAGCGGGAGTCCCCTACGAGCAGTACTTC; D: TRBD2; size: .; V: TRBV7-9; length: 15; J: TRBJ2-7
CDR3: CASSLAGQGTNEQYF; DNA: TGCGCCAGCAGCTTGGCCGGCCAGGGCACGAACGAGCAGTACTTC; D: .; size: .; V: TRBV5-1; length: 15; J: TRBJ2-7
CDR3: CASSFGAAEETQYF; DNA: TGTGCCAGCAGCTTCGGGGCGGCAGAAGAGACCCAGTACTTC; D: .; size: few; V: TRBV7-6; length: 14; J: TRBJ2-5
CDR3: CASPKINSRPEQFF; DNA: TGTGCCAGCCCCAAAATAAACTCGCGGCCTGAGCAGTTCTTC; D: .; size: few; V: TRBV21-1; length: 14; J: TRBJ2-1